The 5 T cell receptor beta chains listed next were all sequenced from one sample in a study of identical twins. MiXCR, run by TCRdb on the 5' RACE reads, gives a single entry per CDR3 protein. The table lists hundreds of thousands of distinct CDR3 sequences, under 9% of them singletons. The same sample was also used in a study of yellow fever vaccine responses in identical twins.

What was sequenced was PBMCs. These receptors were collected from a woman under 30 in good health.

The chain uses TRBV7-9 and TRBJ2-7, with D possibly being TRBD1 (6 bases). Trimming left V 5 bases short and J 0 bases short, with 14 bases between. CDR1 and CDR2 (germline): SEHNR, FQNEAQ (reference sequence). The CDR3 is 15 residues long. CDR3 sequence: CASSLTGTSSYEQYF. The DNA of the CDR3 is TGTGCCAGCAGCCTAACAGGGACGAGCTCCTACGAGCAGTACTTC.

The rearrangement uses TRBV7-8 and TRBJ2-1; possible D gene TRBD1, 5 bases. The CDR3 runs to 14 residues. The V gene's germline CDR1 is SGHVS and CDR2 FQNEAQ. V dropped 4 bases and J dropped 6 bases, with 13 bases sitting between them. DNA of the CDR3: TGTGCCAGCAGCTCTAGACAGATTATCAATGAGCAGTTCTTC. Translating gives CASSSRQIINEQFF.

This clonotype was observed many times. V usage is TRBV7-9 and J usage is TRBJ2-1, with unresolved D. The ends were cut back, 2 bases at V and 2 bases at J, with 4 bases in the middle. Germline-derived CDR1 and CDR2 are SEHNR and FQNEAQ (reference sequence). CDR3 size: 13 residues. The CDR3 sequence: CASSLRPYNEQFF. The CDR3 DNA is TGTGCCAGCAGCTTAAGACCCTACAATGAGCAGTTCTTC.

The chain employs TRBV6-6 and TRBJ2-1; 8 bases fit TRBD2. From germline, CDR1 is MNHNY and CDR2 SVGAGI (reference sequence). The CDR3 runs to 12 residues. Trimming removed 5 bases from V and 6 bases from J; junction bases left unmatched: 0. In nucleotides, the CDR3 is TGTGCCAGCAGTCGGGAGGGCAATGAGCAGTTCTTC. This sequence encodes CASSREGNEQFF.

The sample holds a few counts of this clonotype. The gene calls are TRBV29-1 and TRBJ2-7; 7 nucleotides match TRBD1. The CDR3 extends over 12 amino acids. CDR1 and CDR2 (germline): SQVTM, ANQGSEA. The V and J ends lost 2 bases and 6 bases, in that order; junction bases with no gene match: 4. The CDR3 DNA follows: TGCAGCGTTGAAACAGGGGTAAGCGAGCAGTACTTC. This gives the protein CSVETGVSEQYF.